This paragraph reports one T cell receptor beta chain. V lost 4 bases to trimming and J lost 8 bases, with 20 bases between them. The CDR3 totals 15 residues. CDR1 is MGHRA and CDR2 is YSYEKL in the germline V gene. The data stem from a study of blood T cell repertoires in COVID-19. At the level of the study: Sources were T cells, B-cell-depleted T cells, or PBMCs; the material itself was cDNA or gDNA.

The table came from immunoSEQ multiplex PCR; TCRdb's copy has only in-frame clones and leaves some out. The sample has hundreds of thousands of clones, roughly 89% seen once. The sequenced material came from peripheral blood. The chain couples TRBV4-1 to TRBJ1-1; possible D gene TRBD1, 5 bases. The sequence derives from a woman in her twenties or thirties with active or convalescent COVID-19. CDR3 in DNA: TGCGCCAGCAGCCGGGCCCAGGGTACGCCCGAAGAAGCTTTCTTT. It is translated as CASSRAQGTPEEAFF.